The next 30 T cell receptor beta chains were all read from a single sample in a study of OX40 agonist ivuxolimab in advanced cancers. Library preparation used the immunoSEQ multiplex PCR assay. TCRdb provides this immuneACCESS table in a form limited to in-frame rearrangements. Some clones are lacking; in checked studies, under half of them reflect an unresolved V gene, and why the rest are absent is not known. For this sample there are more than 90,000 clones; about four fifths appear just once. The biggest ten clones account for almost 1.5% of the sample. The sequenced sample was CD4+ or CD8+ T cells sorted from blood, obtained in a trial of the OX40 agonist ivuxolimab. The receptors derive from an adult with an advanced solid tumor such as melanoma, head and neck, liver or kidney cancer.

This chain links TRBV5-8 with TRBJ2-3; TRBD1 agrees at 7 bases. The CDR3 contains 14 residues. Trimming at V came to 0 bases and at J to 6 bases, leaving 4 bases not matched to a gene. Germline CDR1 reads SGHTS; CDR2 reads YDEGEE. The CDR3 nucleotides are TGTGCCAGCAGCTTGGTACAGGGGACGGATACGCAGTATTTT. The encoded protein is CASSLVQGTDTQYF.

The chain has TRBV7-9 and TRBJ2-7; no definite D call. Trimming removed 5 bases from V and 3 bases from J, with 5 bases in between. Germline CDR1 reads SEHNR; CDR2 reads FQNEAQ (reference sequence). The length of the CDR3 is 11 residues. CDR3 sequence: CASSLYYEQYF. The CDR3 DNA is TGTGCCAGCAGCCTGTACTACGAGCAGTACTTC.

CDR3 loop: CASSSQGAGYEQYF. CDR3 coding DNA: TGTGCCAGCAGTTCACAGGGGGCTGGGTACGAGCAGTACTTC. The chain joins TRBV6-6 to TRBJ2-7, with 9 bases identical to TRBD1. CDR3 size: 14 residues. The trim removed 4 bases at V and 4 bases at J, leaving 5 bases unmatched. Germline lookup yields CDR1 MNHNY and CDR2 SVGAGI (reference sequence).

V is TRBV4-1 and J is TRBJ1-5; D possibly corresponds to TRBD1 (5 bases). The CDR3 runs 18 residues. In germline, CDR1 is MGHRA, CDR2 YSYEKL. Deletions cut 1 base from V and 2 bases from J, with 18 bases between. The CDR3, as DNA: TGCGCCAGCAGCCAAGTAGGCAGGTTGGGGGGGGGCAATCAGCCCCAGCATTTT. This sequence encodes CASSQVGRLGGGNQPQHF.

The chain recombines TRBV7-2 with TRBJ2-2; 9 positions agree with TRBD2. This CDR3 is built from 18 residues. CDR1 SGHTA and CDR2 FQGNSA come from the germline V gene. V shed 5 bases and J 6 bases; nucleotides not matched to a gene: 16. CDR3 sequence (DNA): TGTGCCAGCAGCCCACGGCTGACTCTTAGCGGGAGCGCCGGGGAGCTGTTTTTT. Protein sequence: CASSPRLTLSGSAGELFF.

The gene calls are TRBV5-1 and TRBJ2-3; TRBD1 agrees at 7 bases. Germline-derived CDR1 and CDR2 are SGHRS and YFSETQ. CDR3 length: 14 amino acids. V lost 9 bases to trimming and J lost 2 bases; unmatched junction nucleotides: 9. CDR3 sequence (DNA): TGCGCCACCGGGACCGGGACAGCCACAGATACGCAGTATTTT. Its protein is CATGTGTATDTQYF.

This clone has just a few counts. The chain employs TRBV7-8 and TRBJ1-2; D gene ambiguous. Germline lookup yields CDR1 SGHVS and CDR2 FQNEAQ. The V gene lost 3 bases and the J gene lost 4 bases, with 12 bases spanning the gap. The CDR3 consists of 14 residues. The CDR3 is CASSFGRFSYGYTF. The CDR3 DNA reads as TGTGCCAGCAGCTTCGGCAGGTTTTCCTATGGCTACACCTTC.

This clone was recorded a few times. The CDR3 loop reads CASRTGWSYGYTF. The CDR3, as DNA: TGTGCCAGCAGGACTGGTTGGAGCTATGGCTACACCTTC. The chain uses TRBV2 and TRBJ1-2, with unresolved D. CDR3 length: 13 amino acids. In germline, CDR1 is SNHLY, CDR2 FYNNEI. V was pared by 6 bases and J by 4 bases, with 12 bases between.

This clone was counted once. This sequence joins TRBV7-2 and TRBJ2-3; 8 bases are shared with TRBD2. CDR1 and CDR2 (germline): SGHTA, FQGNSA. The CDR3 has 16 amino acids. Trimming at V came to 7 bases and at J to 1 base, leaving 10 bases not matched to a gene. In DNA form, the CDR3 reads TGTGCCAGCACCTCAGGGGCAGCGGGGGGCACAGATACGCAGTATTTT. This codes for CASTSGAAGGTDTQYF.

The rearrangement links TRBV5-1 to TRBJ2-1, with 8 bases fitting TRBD2. The ends lost 0 bases at V and 5 bases at J; junction bases unmatched: 1. This CDR3 has 14 residues. Germline CDR1 is SGHRS and CDR2 is YFSETQ. CDR3 in DNA: TGCGCCAGCAGCTTGGGTAGCGGGAACAATGAGCAGTTCTTC. Its translation is CASSLGSGNNEQFF.

This clone was seen only a few times. The gene calls are TRBV2 and TRBJ2-7; D could derive from TRBD1 or TRBD2 (6 bases each). The CDR3 consists of 14 residues. From germline, CDR1 is SNHLY and CDR2 FYNNEI. Trimming shortened V by 7 bases and J by 2 bases, and 15 bases separated the two germline ends. CDR3 sequence reads: CASIGGTDTYEQYF. For the CDR3, the DNA is TGTGCCAGCATAGGGGGGACGGATACCTACGAGCAGTACTTC.

This clone was recorded a few times. The gene calls are TRBV7-2 and TRBJ1-5; 7 bases line up with TRBD1. Germline values: CDR1 SGHTA, CDR2 FQGNSA. The CDR3 is 14 amino acids. Trimming removed 3 bases from V and 4 bases from J; junction bases left unmatched: 3. The CDR3 region is CASSLTGPNQPQHF. The CDR3 DNA sequence: TGTGCCAGCAGCTTGACAGGGCCGAATCAGCCCCAGCATTTT.

The chain carries TRBV29-1 and TRBJ2-1; D uncertain. V was pared by 4 bases and J by 2 bases, with 6 bases between. Germline CDR1 SQVTM, CDR2 ANQGSEA. This CDR3 is 12 amino acids long. The CDR3 sequence: CSVGRTYNEQFF. CDR3 DNA: TGCAGCGTTGGGCGGACCTACAATGAGCAGTTCTTC.

This sequence joins TRBV7-3 and TRBJ2-3, with 8 bases aligning to TRBD2. J was trimmed by 4 bases and V by 5 bases; bases with no gene match: 11. Germline V gives CDR1 SGHTA, CDR2 FQGTGA. There are 16 residues in the CDR3. Here the CDR3 DNA reads TGTGCCAGCAGCCATCCCCCGGGGGGGAGAGCAGATACGCAGTATTTT. Its protein is CASSHPPGGRADTQYF.

The chain combines TRBV4-2 with TRBJ2-7, with a tentative D call TRBD2 (7 bases). This CDR3 has 16 residues. The V and J ends lost 0 bases and 5 bases respectively, with 17 bases between them. The V gene's germline CDR1 is LGHNA and CDR2 YNFKEQ. The CDR3 sequence is CASSQEGGQYAHEQYF. CDR3 DNA sequence: TGTGCCAGCAGCCAAGAGGGGGGGCAGTATGCCCACGAGCAGTACTTC.

The chain joins TRBV11-2 to TRBJ2-7; 7 nucleotides align to TRBD1. CDR3 length equals 15 residues. Germline V gives CDR1 SGHAT, CDR2 FQNNGV. V was clipped by 1 base and J by 2 bases; unmatched bases: 5. The CDR3 protein is CASSLGTGDTYEQYF. CDR3 nucleotides: TGTGCCAGCAGCTTAGGAACAGGGGACACCTACGAGCAGTACTTC.

V and J are TRBV4-2 and TRBJ2-7; either TRBD1 or TRBD2 may fit D (5 bases each). V was pared by 0 bases and J by 6 bases, with 12 bases between. The V gene's germline CDR1 is LGHNA and CDR2 YNFKEQ. The CDR3 extends over 14 amino acids. The CDR3 reads CASSQDRGTSEQYF. CDR3 in DNA: TGTGCCAGCAGCCAAGATCGAGGGACGAGCGAGCAGTACTTC.

The sample holds a few counts of this clone. This chain links TRBV10-3 with TRBJ2-1; D is unresolved. This CDR3 comprises 15 residues. Germline V gives CDR1 ENHRY, CDR2 SYGVKD. Deletions cut 0 bases from V and 8 bases from J, with 14 bases between. This chain's CDR3 is CAISESIFYSHEQFF. The CDR3, as DNA: TGTGCCATCAGTGAGTCGATCTTTTACAGCCATGAGCAGTTCTTC.

This clone was counted a few times. This chain uses TRBV30 with TRBJ1-2; possibly TRBD1 for D (5 bases). CDR1 is GTSNPN and CDR2 is SVGIG in the germline V gene (reference sequence). Trimming removed 0 bases from V and 7 bases from J, with 6 bases in between. The CDR3 sequence is 11 residues long. CDR3 DNA sequence: TGTGCCTGGAGTGTTAGGGGTGGCTACACCTTC. Translation gives CAWSVRGGYTF. The variable domain in full, with the rest retrieved from reference TRBV30 and TRBJ1-2, is SQTIHQWPATLVQPVGSPLSLECTVEGTSNPNLYWYRQAAGRGLQLLFYSVGIGQISSEVPQNLSASRPQDRQFILSSKKLLLSDSGFYLCAWSVRGGYTFGSGTRLTVV.

The chain is built from TRBV18 and TRBJ2-1; D uncertain. V gave up 5 bases and J gave up 9 bases, with 20 bases separating them. Germline CDR1 KGHSH, CDR2 LQKENI. There are 15 residues in the CDR3. CDR3 loop: CASSATTDPKGEQFF. The CDR3 DNA is TGTGCCAGCTCAGCCACGACGGACCCCAAGGGTGAGCAGTTCTTC.

CDR3 nucleotides: TGTGCCAGCAGTTTATTAGAGGAGCAGTACTTC. Amino acids: CASSLLEEQYF. The rearrangement links TRBV28 to TRBJ2-7; D gene uncertain. From germline, CDR1 is MDHEN and CDR2 SYDVKM. The CDR3 is made up of 11 amino acids. Trimming took off 1 base at V and 7 bases at J, with 5 bases between the two ends.

The chain is built from TRBV27 and TRBJ2-3; D is possibly TRBD1 (5 bases). V was clipped by 7 bases and J by 0 bases, with 20 bases between them. This CDR3 has 17 amino acids. CDR1 MNHEY and CDR2 SMNVEV come from the germline V gene (reference sequence). The CDR3 sequence is CASKRQPNAVSTDTQYF. The DNA for the CDR3 is TGTGCCAGCAAAAGACAGCCCAACGCGGTTAGCACAGATACGCAGTATTTT.

This clone was seen more than once but under ten times. The genes are TRBV7-9 and TRBJ1-2, with D possibly matching TRBD1 (6 bases). The germline gives CDR1 SEHNR, CDR2 FQNEAQ (reference sequence). V lost 5 bases to trimming and J lost 4 bases, with 17 bases between them. The CDR3 has 15 amino acids. The chain's CDR3 is CASSVGGPRSYGYTF. The CDR3 bases are TGTGCCAGCAGCGTAGGGGGACCCCGAAGCTATGGCTACACCTTC.

The V gene is TRBV7-2, the J gene TRBJ2-1, with D maybe TRBD2 (6 bases). Between the trimmed V and J ends, which lost 5 bases and 6 bases, there was a span of 14 bases. CDR3 length equals 14 residues. Germline loops: CDR1 SGHTA, CDR2 FQGNSA. CDR3 DNA: TGTGCCAGCAGCCCACGTCGGCGGGGCAATGAGCAGTTCTTC. It encodes CASSPRRRGNEQFF. The whole variable domain, remainder taken from reference TRBV7-2 and TRBJ2-1, is GAGVSQSPSNKVTEKGKDVELRCDPISGHTALYWYRQSLGQGLEFLIYFQGNSAPDKSGLPSDRFSAERTGGSVSTLTIQRTQQEDSAVYLCASSPRRRGNEQFFGPGTRLTVL.

The J gene is TRBJ1-1, the V gene TRBV18; TRBD1 agrees at 11 bases. Germline CDR1 KGHSH, CDR2 LQKENI. The V segment lost 6 bases and the J segment 5 bases; nucleotides outside the gene matches: 5. The CDR3 sequence is 14 residues long. The CDR3 region has the DNA TGTGCCAGCTCTGGACAGGGGGCGAGGACTGAAGCTTTCTTT. Translation gives CASSGQGARTEAFF.

The chain carries TRBV18 and TRBJ2-3; 11 bases map to TRBD2. CDR1 is KGHSH, CDR2 LQKENI, per germline. The CDR3 sequence is 16 residues long. The junction had 4 bases not matched to a gene; V was cut back by 1 base and J by 4 bases. The CDR3 sequence is CASSPRSGGGADTQYF. The CDR3, as DNA: TGTGCCAGCTCACCACGTAGCGGGGGGGGCGCAGATACGCAGTATTTT. The full variable domain, completed using reference TRBV18 and TRBJ2-3, is NAGVMQNPRHLVRRRGQEARLRCSPMKGHSHVYWYRQLPEEGLKFMVYLQKENIIDESGMPKERFSAEFPKEGPSILRIQQVVRGDSAAYFCASSPRSGGGADTQYFGPGTRLTVL.

The chain recombines TRBV7-2 with TRBJ2-7; 12 bases match TRBD2. This CDR3 contains 16 residues. Germline CDR1 reads SGHTA; CDR2 reads FQGNSA. The J segment lost 5 bases and the V segment lost 5 bases, leaving 10 bases of the junction unmatched. The CDR3 reads CASSARLAGAGHEQYF. In DNA form, the CDR3 reads TGTGCCAGCAGCGCCAGACTAGCGGGAGCGGGGCACGAGCAGTACTTC.

The V call is TRBV7-2, the J call TRBJ1-2; no firm D call. CDR3 length equals 12 residues. The ends were cut back, 1 base at V and 8 bases at J, with 8 bases in the middle. In germline, CDR1 is SGHTA, CDR2 FQGNSA. The CDR3 spells CASSLGGLGYTF. In nucleotides, the CDR3 is TGTGCCAGCAGCTTAGGAGGGTTGGGCTACACCTTC.

The chain employs TRBV7-8 and TRBJ2-7; the D is unclear. Germline CDR1 SGHVS, CDR2 FQNEAQ. There are 13 residues in the CDR3. V was shortened by 4 bases and J by 5 bases, with 12 bases between the two germline ends. The CDR3 region is CASSSQASDEQYF. CDR3 DNA sequence: TGTGCCAGCAGCTCCCAGGCTTCCGACGAGCAGTACTTC.

The chain has TRBV10-1 and TRBJ2-7, with TRBD2 identical over 7 bases. The V and J ends lost 7 bases and 5 bases, in that order; junction bases with no gene match: 14. The germline V gene has CDR1 WNHNN and CDR2 SYGVQD (reference sequence). The CDR3 contains 15 residues. In DNA, the CDR3 is TGCGCCAGCACTGAACCGGGGAGGGTAACCCACGAGCAGTACTTC. Amino acid sequence: CASTEPGRVTHEQYF.